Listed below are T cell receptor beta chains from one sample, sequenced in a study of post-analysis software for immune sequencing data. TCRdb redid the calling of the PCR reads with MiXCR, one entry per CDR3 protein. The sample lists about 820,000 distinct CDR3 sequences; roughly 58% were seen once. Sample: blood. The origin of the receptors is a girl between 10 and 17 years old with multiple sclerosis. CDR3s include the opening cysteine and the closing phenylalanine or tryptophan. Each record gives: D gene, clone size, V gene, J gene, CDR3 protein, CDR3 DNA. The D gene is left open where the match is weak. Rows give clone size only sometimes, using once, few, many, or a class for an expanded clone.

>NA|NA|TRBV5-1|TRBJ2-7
CASSFWCEQYF
TGCGCCAGCAGCTTTTGGTGCGAGCAGTACTTC
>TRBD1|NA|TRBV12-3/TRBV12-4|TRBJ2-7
CASSTGTGFSEQYF
TGTGCCAGCAGTACCGGGACAGGGTTTAGCGAGCAGTACTTC
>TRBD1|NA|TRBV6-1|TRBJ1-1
CASSPRTGFEAFF
TGTGCCAGCAGTCCCAGGACAGGGTTTGAAGCTTTCTTT
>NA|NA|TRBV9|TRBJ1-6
CASSVGTDRLVALHF
TGTGCCAGCAGCGTAGGGACGGACCGCCTCGTCGCCCTCCACTTT
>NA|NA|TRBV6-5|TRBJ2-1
CASSYEQFSYNEQFF
TGTGCCAGCAGTTACGAACAGTTCTCCTACAATGAGCAGTTCTTC
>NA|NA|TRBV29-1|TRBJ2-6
CSVVQDGANVLTF
TGCAGCGTTGTACAGGATGGGGCCAACGTCCTGACTTTC
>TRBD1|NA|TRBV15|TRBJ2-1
CATSRYRDRNEQFF
TGTGCCACCAGCAGATATCGGGACAGGAATGAGCAGTTCTTC
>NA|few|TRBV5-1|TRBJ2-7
CASQDVRYEQYF
TGCGCCAGCCAGGACGTCCGCTACGAGCAGTACTTC
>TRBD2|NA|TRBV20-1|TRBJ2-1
CSAKQTSGGDWRNEQFF
TGCAGTGCAAAACAAACTAGCGGGGGGGACTGGAGGAATGAGCAGTTCTTC
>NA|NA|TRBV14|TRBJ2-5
CASSQDRADQETQYF
TGTGCCAGCAGCCAAGATCGGGCGGACCAAGAGACCCAGTACTTC
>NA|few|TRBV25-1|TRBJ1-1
CASSEYTEAFF
TGTGCCAGCAGTGAATACACTGAAGCTTTCTTT
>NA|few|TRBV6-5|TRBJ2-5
CAARPGSGEETQYF
TGTGCCGCCCGTCCCGGGAGTGGGGAAGAGACCCAGTACTTC
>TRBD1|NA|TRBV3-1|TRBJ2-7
CASSQDRLRGRQGAGEQYF
TGTGCCAGCAGCCAAGATCGTCTGAGGGGCAGACAGGGGGCGGGTGAGCAGTACTTC
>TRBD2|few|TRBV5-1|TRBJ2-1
CASSRTSGRYDEQFF
TGCGCCAGCAGCCGGACTAGCGGGAGATATGATGAGCAGTTCTTC
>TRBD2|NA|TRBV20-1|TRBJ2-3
CSASFTSGLTDTQYF
TGCAGTGCTAGTTTCACTAGCGGATTGACAGATACGCAGTATTTT
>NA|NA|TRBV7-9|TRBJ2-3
CASSLARGGDTDTQYF
TGTGCCAGCAGCTTAGCGAGGGGCGGAGACACAGATACGCAGTATTTT
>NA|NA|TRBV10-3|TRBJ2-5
CAIRQGMGETQYF
TGTGCCATCAGACAGGGAATGGGAGAGACCCAGTACTTC
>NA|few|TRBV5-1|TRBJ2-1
CASSPLRGYNEQFF
TGCGCCAGCAGCCCCCTGCGCGGATACAATGAGCAGTTCTTC
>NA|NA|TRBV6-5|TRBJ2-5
CAWSTGILETQYF
TGTGCCTGGTCTACAGGGATTTTGGAGACCCAGTACTTC
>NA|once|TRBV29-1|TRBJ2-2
CSAPGLNTGELFF
TGCAGCGCACCGGGACTTAACACCGGGGAGCTGTTTTTT
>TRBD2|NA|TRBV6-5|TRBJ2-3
CASSYSASGRFADTQYF
TGTGCCAGCAGTTACTCGGCCAGCGGGAGATTCGCAGATACGCAGTATTTT
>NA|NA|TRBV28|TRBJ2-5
CASSLTATGLETQYF
TGTGCCAGCAGTTTAACGGCCACAGGGTTAGAGACCCAGTACTTC
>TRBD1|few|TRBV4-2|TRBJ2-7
CASSQDRQGANEQYF
TGTGCCAGCAGCCAAGATCGGCAGGGGGCCAACGAGCAGTACTTC
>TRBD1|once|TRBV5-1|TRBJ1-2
CASSLLQGNYGYTF
TGCGCCAGCAGCTTATTACAGGGGAACTATGGCTACACCTTC
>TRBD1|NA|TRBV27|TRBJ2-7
CASSFVTGQGIYEQYF
TGTGCCAGCAGTTTTGTAACGGGACAGGGGATCTACGAGCAGTACTTC
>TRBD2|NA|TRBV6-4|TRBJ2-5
CASSVLRETSGSPPKETQYF
TGTGCCAGCAGTGTCCTTAGGGAGACTAGCGGGAGTCCTCCCAAAGAGACCCAGTACTTC
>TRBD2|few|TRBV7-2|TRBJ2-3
CASSLGVSGRSTDTQYF
TGTGCCAGCAGCTTAGGGGTTAGCGGGAGGAGCACAGATACGCAGTATTTT
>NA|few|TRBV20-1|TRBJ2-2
CSATPRANTGELFF
TGCAGTGCAACCCCCCGCGCGAACACCGGGGAGCTGTTTTTT
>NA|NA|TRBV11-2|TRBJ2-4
CASSPIDRLAKNIQYF
TGTGCCAGCAGCCCAATAGACCGACTAGCCAAAAACATTCAGTACTTC
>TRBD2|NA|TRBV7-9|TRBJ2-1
CASSFPGGGVHNEQFF
TGTGCCAGCAGCTTTCCGGGCGGGGGAGTCCACAATGAGCAGTTCTTC
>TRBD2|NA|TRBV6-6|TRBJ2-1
CASKGRESNEQFF
TGTGCCAGCAAGGGGCGGGAGAGCAATGAGCAGTTCTTC
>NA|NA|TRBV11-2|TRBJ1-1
CVSSVDLRGLPEAFF
TGTGTCAGCAGCGTAGACCTCCGGGGATTACCTGAAGCTTTCTTT
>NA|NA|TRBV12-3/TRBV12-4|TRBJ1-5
CASSKQGDGNQPQHF
TGTGCCAGCAGTAAACAGGGAGATGGCAATCAGCCCCAGCATTTT
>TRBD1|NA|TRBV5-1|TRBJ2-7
CASSRRTGGFYEQYF
TGCGCCAGCAGCCGCCGGACAGGGGGCTTCTACGAGCAGTACTTC
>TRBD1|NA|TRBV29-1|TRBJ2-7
CSVGTGTPYEQYF
TGCAGCGTTGGGACAGGGACGCCCTACGAGCAGTACTTC
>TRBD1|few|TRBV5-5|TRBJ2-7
CASSYGTVETQYF
TGTGCCAGCAGCTACGGGACAGTCGAAACCCAGTACTTC
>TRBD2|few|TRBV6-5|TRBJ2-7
CASGLAVEQYF
TGTGCCAGCGGGCTAGCGGTCGAGCAGTACTTC
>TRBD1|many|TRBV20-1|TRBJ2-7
CSAKVTGGLYEQYF
TGCAGTGCTAAGGTGACAGGGGGCCTTTACGAGCAGTACTTC
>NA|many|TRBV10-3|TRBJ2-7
CAINDGASYEQYF
TGTGCCATCAACGACGGTGCCTCCTACGAGCAGTACTTC
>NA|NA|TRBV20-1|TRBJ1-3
CSARGQREAGNTIYF
TGCAGTGCTAGAGGCCAGAGAGAGGCTGGAAACACCATATATTTT
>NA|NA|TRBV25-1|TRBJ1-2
CASSERDTNYGYTF
TGTGCCAGCAGTGAGAGAGATACTAACTATGGCTACACCTTC